Listed here are 25 T cell receptor beta chains from one sample, sequenced in a study of cytomegalovirus exposure and HLA in healthy donors. It was with 60 Vbeta and 13 Jbeta primers that the PCR ran. Data came from immunoSEQ multiplex PCR; TCRdb stores just in-frame clones and leaves some out. The sample includes 150,000 to 170,000 clones, about four fifths of them seen just once. The sample consisted of PBMCs. All receptors come from a man in his late teens or twenties in good health and CMV-seronegative.

This clone was observed a few times. This chain connects TRBV7-9 to TRBJ1-2; perhaps TRBD1 as D (5 bases). Germline assignment: CDR1 SEHNR and CDR2 FQNEAQ (reference sequence). The CDR3 totals 15 residues. Between the trimmed V and J ends, which lost 6 bases and 2 bases, there was a span of 16 bases. DNA for the CDR3: TGTGCCAGCAGTTTTTTCATGGACAAAAACTATGGCTACACCTTC. Its protein product is CASSFFMDKNYGYTF.

The V call is TRBV11-1, the J call TRBJ1-2; D is possibly TRBD1 (6 bases). Deletions cut 0 bases from V and 2 bases from J, with 10 bases between. Germline V gives CDR1 SGHAT, CDR2 FQDESV (reference sequence). This CDR3 comprises 15 residues. The CDR3 DNA is TGTGCCAGCAGCTTAGCCCAGGGGCTCAACTATGGCTACACCTTC. The encoded protein is CASSLAQGLNYGYTF.

In its sample, this clone was seen once. The CDR3 is CASSLTGSDTQYF. CDR3 DNA sequence: TGCGCCAGCAGCTTGACAGGTTCGGATACGCAGTATTTT. The chain links TRBV5-1 to TRBJ2-3; possible D gene TRBD1, 5 bases. Germline values: CDR1 SGHRS, CDR2 YFSETQ. The CDR3 is made up of 13 amino acids. V lost 1 base to trimming and J lost 6 bases, with 9 bases between them. The full variable domain, rest sourced from reference TRBV5-1 and TRBJ2-3, is KAGVTQTPRYLIKTRGQQVTLSCSPISGHRSVSWYQQTPGQGLQFLFEYFSETQRNKGNFPGRFSGRQFSNSRSEMNVSTLELGDSALYLCASSLTGSDTQYFGPGTRLTVL.

The chain links TRBV9 to TRBJ1-1, with 8 bases aligning to TRBD1. This CDR3 has 15 residues. V lost 4 bases to trimming and J lost 5 bases; unmatched junction nucleotides: 10. Per germline, CDR1 SGDLS and CDR2 YYNGEE. CDR3 nucleotide sequence: TGTGCCAGCAGCTTGACTCCACAGGGGGGAACTGAAGCTTTCTTT. Translated: CASSLTPQGGTEAFF.

The chain recombines TRBV7-9 with TRBJ2-3, with 15 positions matching TRBD2. Germline CDR1 is SEHNR and CDR2 is FQNEAQ (reference sequence). With V trimmed by 5 bases and J by 2 bases, 8 bases remained unmatched. CDR3 length: 18 amino acids. Written as DNA, the CDR3 is TGTGCCAGCAGCCCGGGACTAGCGGGGGGTAAACTCACAGATACGCAGTATTTT. Its translation is CASSPGLAGGKLTDTQYF.

The rearrangement links TRBV18 to TRBJ1-1; 10 bases line up with TRBD1. The CDR3 length is 14 residues. V shed 3 bases, J shed 6 bases, and the junction held 4 bases outside the gene matches. Germline assignment: CDR1 KGHSH and CDR2 LQKENI. CDR3 sequence reads: CASSPGQGSPEAFF. The CDR3 DNA follows: TGTGCCAGCTCACCGGGACAGGGGTCACCTGAAGCTTTCTTT.

This chain joins TRBV19 and TRBJ2-3, with 10 bases fitting TRBD2. The trim removed 0 bases at V and 2 bases at J, leaving 14 bases unmatched. Germline CDR1 reads LNHDA; CDR2 reads SQIVND (reference sequence). This CDR3 is built from 20 residues. CDR3 amino acids: CASSIDWELAGTHDTDTQYF. The CDR3 coding sequence is TGTGCCAGTAGTATAGATTGGGAACTAGCGGGGACCCACGACACAGATACGCAGTATTTT.

The rearrangement joins TRBV7-9 to TRBJ1-1, with D unclear. Germline CDR1 SEHNR, CDR2 FQNEAQ (reference sequence). This CDR3 has 13 amino acids. The V gene lost 2 bases and the J gene lost 7 bases, with 11 bases spanning the gap. The CDR3 spells CASSLIVGGEAFF. DNA of the CDR3: TGTGCCAGCAGCTTAATCGTCGGTGGTGAAGCTTTCTTT. Supplemented by reference TRBV7-9 and TRBJ1-1, the full variable domain reads DTGVSQNPRHKITKRGQNVTFRCDPISEHNRLYWYRQTLGQGPEFLTYFQNEAQLEKSRLLSDRFSAERPKGSFSTLEIQRTEQGDSAMYLCASSLIVGGEAFFGQGTRLTVV.

The V call is TRBV7-8, the J call TRBJ1-1, with D unclear. The germline V gene encodes CDR1 SGHVS and CDR2 FQNEAQ. CDR3 length: 16 residues. Trimming removed 1 base from V and 0 bases from J, with 12 bases in between. CDR3 in amino acids: CASSLGRASLNTEAFF. The CDR3 bases are TGTGCCAGCAGCTTAGGTCGAGCCTCCTTGAACACTGAAGCTTTCTTT.

This clone was detected ten times or more. CDR3 sequence: CASGLDRENEKLFF. DNA for the CDR3: TGTGCCAGCGGTCTGGACAGGGAGAATGAAAAACTGTTTTTT. The V and J genes are TRBV6-1 and TRBJ1-4; 8 bases are shared with TRBD1. This CDR3 comprises 14 residues. J gave up 5 bases and V 8 bases, and 7 bases lay outside the gene matches. CDR1 and CDR2 from the germline V gene are MNHNS and SASEGT.

The chain recombines TRBV4-3 with TRBJ2-5, with D perhaps TRBD2 (5 bases). The germline gives CDR1 LGHNA, CDR2 YSLEER. The CDR3 totals 12 residues. Trimming shortened V by 0 bases and J by 7 bases, and 6 bases separated the two germline ends. DNA for the CDR3: TGCGCCAGCAGCCAAGATCGGGGGACCCAGTACTTC. Protein: CASSQDRGTQYF.

The chain combines TRBV10-3 with TRBJ2-1, with TRBD2 as a possible D gene (5 bases). The CDR3 has 17 residues. V gave up 0 bases and J gave up 5 bases, with 17 bases separating them. The germline CDR1 and CDR2 sequences are ENHRY and SYGVKD. The CDR3 nucleotides are TGTGCCATCAGTGAGTCGAGGGCCAGCGGTGATAACAATGAGCAGTTCTTC. Translated, it gives CAISESRASGDNNEQFF.

This chain uses TRBV6-6 with TRBJ1-2; TRBD1 is a possible D gene (5 bases). Germline V gene data show CDR1 as MNHNY and CDR2 as SVGAGI (reference sequence). This CDR3 region has 13 residues. V dropped 5 bases and J dropped 8 bases, with 15 bases sitting between them. The CDR3, as DNA: TGTGCCAGCAGTCTCCCAGGGTCCGGCGGCTACACCTTC. Protein: CASSLPGSGGYTF.

The genes are TRBV19 and TRBJ1-1, with unresolved D. The CDR3 consists of 16 residues. V was pared by 5 bases and J by 1 base, with 17 bases between. Germline values: CDR1 LNHDA, CDR2 SQIVND (reference sequence). The CDR3 spells CASSVSAGVSNTEAFF. DNA for the CDR3: TGTGCCAGTAGTGTTTCTGCCGGTGTCTCGAACACTGAAGCTTTCTTT.

V usage is TRBV15 and J usage is TRBJ2-3; D may be TRBD2 (6 bases). The germline V and J ends were trimmed by 1 base and 2 bases, with 16 bases remaining between them. Germline V lookup: CDR1 LNHNV, CDR2 YYDKDF (reference sequence). The CDR3 sequence is 17 residues long. CDR3 DNA sequence: TGTGCCACCAGCAGAGTTCACCGGGACTCCTACACAGATACGCAGTATTTT. This encodes CATSRVHRDSYTDTQYF.

The chain couples TRBV11-3 to TRBJ2-1; 9 bases agree with TRBD1. Germline CDR1 and CDR2: SGHNT and YENEEA. The CDR3 spans 17 residues. Unmatched junction bases numbered 10, after V lost 2 bases and J lost 5 bases. The CDR3 sequence is CASSLRPPGQGHNEQFF. CDR3 DNA: TGTGCCAGCAGCTTACGGCCCCCGGGACAGGGCCACAATGAGCAGTTCTTC.

The rearrangement joins TRBV5-4 to TRBJ1-6; weak D call: TRBD1 (6 bases). Trimming pared 0 bases from V and 7 bases from J, leaving 8 bases between. CDR3 length: 14 amino acids. Looked up from germline, CDR1 is SGHNT and CDR2 is YYREEE (reference sequence). The DNA of the CDR3 is TGTGCCAGCAGCTTGGAACAGGGAAATTCACCCCTCCACTTT. It yields the protein CASSLEQGNSPLHF.

The V gene is TRBV9, the J gene TRBJ2-3; 8 bases fit TRBD2. J lost 6 bases, V lost 0 bases, and 9 bases had no gene match. The germline CDR1 and CDR2 sequences are SGDLS and YYNGEE. CDR3 size: 16 residues. CDR3 in DNA: TGTGCCAGCAGCGTAGCCGGGGGGGCGGGTTTCGATACGCAGTATTTT. This sequence encodes CASSVAGGAGFDTQYF. Supplemented by reference TRBV9 and TRBJ2-3, the full variable domain reads DSGVTQTPKHLITATGQRVTLRCSPRSGDLSVYWYQQSLDQGLQFLIQYYNGEERAKGNILERFSAQQFPDLHSELNLSSLELGDSALYFCASSVAGGAGFDTQYFGPGTRLTVL.

The DNA for the CDR3 is TGTGCCAGCAGGGGGGACACCTTCTTCACAGATACGCAGTATTTT. Amino acid sequence: CASRGDTFFTDTQYF. The chain is built from TRBV7-9 and TRBJ2-3; maybe TRBD1 (6 bases). CDR3 length: 15 residues. From germline, CDR1 is SEHNR and CDR2 FQNEAQ (reference sequence). Between the trimmed V and J ends, which lost 6 bases and 2 bases, there was a span of 15 bases.

The chain has TRBV5-5 and TRBJ1-1; no clear D gene. This CDR3 contains 14 residues. The ends were cut back, 4 bases at V and 1 base at J, with 11 bases in the middle. Per the germline V gene, CDR1 is SGHKS and CDR2 is YYEKEE (reference sequence). In DNA, the CDR3 is TGTGCCAGCAGCATAACTGAGGAGAACACTGAAGCTTTCTTT. Protein: CASSITEENTEAFF.

The chain combines TRBV11-2 with TRBJ1-6; a possible D gene is TRBD1 (6 bases). Per germline, CDR1 SGHAT and CDR2 FQNNGV. This CDR3 region has 15 residues. V lost 3 bases and J 8 bases, leaving 14 bases between the germline ends. CDR3 residues: CASSFSGQGYSPLHF. Written as DNA, the CDR3 is TGTGCCAGCAGCTTCTCCGGCCAGGGGTATTCACCCCTCCACTTT.

The chain couples TRBV4-1 to TRBJ1-2; 11 nucleotides match TRBD1. Trimming at V came to 0 bases and at J to 5 bases, leaving 2 bases not matched to a gene. The CDR3 is 15 amino acids. Germline CDR1 reads MGHRA; CDR2 reads YSYEKL. As DNA, the CDR3 is TGCGCCAGCAGCCAAGAGCGGGACAGGGGGTATGGCTACACCTTC. It codes for CASSQERDRGYGYTF.

This clone has just a few counts. The chain couples TRBV5-1 to TRBJ2-3; TRBD2 matches 10 bases. CDR1 and CDR2 (germline): SGHRS, YFSETQ. This CDR3 comprises 15 residues. The J segment lost 3 bases and the V segment lost 4 bases, leaving 5 bases of the junction unmatched. CDR3 sequence reads: CASSHERGGTDTQYF. CDR3 DNA: TGCGCCAGCAGCCACGAGCGGGGGGGTACAGATACGCAGTATTTT. The full variable domain, rest sourced from reference TRBV5-1 and TRBJ2-3, is KAGVTQTPRYLIKTRGQQVTLSCSPISGHRSVSWYQQTPGQGLQFLFEYFSETQRNKGNFPGRFSGRQFSNSRSEMNVSTLELGDSALYLCASSHERGGTDTQYFGPGTRLTVL.

Written as DNA, the CDR3 is TGTGCCAGCAGTTACCCGAGTAGCGGGGTCGGGGAGCTGTTTTTT. Encoded protein: CASSYPSSGVGELFF. The chain is built from TRBV6-5 and TRBJ2-2; 8 bases match TRBD2. The trim removed 2 bases at V and 7 bases at J, leaving 6 bases unmatched. The CDR3 has 15 amino acids. Per germline, CDR1 MNHEY and CDR2 SVGAGI.

V usage is TRBV6-5 and J usage is TRBJ1-2; D is unclear. CDR3 length: 14 residues. Trimming took off 4 bases at V and 0 bases at J, with 9 bases between the two ends. CDR1 and CDR2 from the germline V gene are MNHEY and SVGAGI. The chain's CDR3 is CASSSVRANYGYTF. The CDR3 DNA reads as TGTGCCAGCAGTTCGGTGAGGGCTAACTATGGCTACACCTTC.